Sequencing of this TCR beta chain was carried out in a study of blood T cell repertoires in COVID-19. Overall study context: Spain, Italy and the United States supplied samples that represented acute and convalescent COVID-19. PBMCs, B-cell-depleted T cells, or T cells were the source of the cDNA or gDNA that made up the material.

In the original workflow: How many nucleated cells were present was estimated from reference gene primer amplification. Libraries were prepared by immunoSEQ multiplex PCR; TCRdb keeps only in-frame clonotypes and omits some of them. The V and J calls and clone size come from that table; D and trimming were worked out from the DNA. Altogether 100,000 or so clones are present, roughly 86% being singletons, with the ten largest covering about 3%. Germline V CDR1 and CDR2: MDHEN, SYDVKM. CDR3 size: 15 residues. Between the trimmed V and J ends, which lost 3 bases and 1 base, there was a span of 11 bases.

V and J are TRBV28 and TRBJ2-3; TRBD1 is a possible D gene (5 bases). The sequence derives from a man aged 45-65 years with active or convalescent COVID-19. The sample taken for sequencing was peripheral blood. DNA of the CDR3: TGTGCCAGCAGTTTCCTAGGGGTGGGCACAGATACGCAGTATTTT. Translating gives CASSFLGVGTDTQYF.